This note documents a single T cell receptor (beta chain) sequence. These data come from a study of control samples from healthy donors and cancer patients. Profiled with immunoSEQ multiplex PCR; TCRdb holds only in-frame clones, not every one. The sample includes around 100,000 clones, roughly 87% of them seen just once. CDR3 size: 13 residues. Germline values: CDR1 SGHRS, CDR2 YFSETQ. The V end lost 0 bases, the J end lost 5 bases, and 8 bases lay between the germline ends. Sequencing was performed on blood. The genes are TRBV5-1 and TRBJ2-5, with D hard to call. The sequence was collected from a woman in her 50s in good health. CDR3 residues: CASSLGSGETQYF. Here the CDR3 DNA reads TGCGCCAGCAGCTTGGGCTCTGGGGAGACCCAGTACTTC.